The subject of this entry is one T cell receptor beta chain. The data belong to a study of CD8+CD57+ T cells in acquired aplastic anemia. Both TCR beta VDJ combination and CDR3 sequence profiling were carried out. Genomic DNA was the template for this profiling. Using its own MiXCR run on the reads, TCRdb lists one record per CDR3 protein. The repertoire holds fewer than 300,000 distinct CDR3 sequences, with roughly 80% as singletons. The CDR3 sequence is 14 residues long. The germline V gene encodes CDR1 SGHAT and CDR2 FQNNGV. Trimming removed 5 bases at V and 5 bases at J, with 13 bases between. Sequencing involved patients with CD8+CD57+ cell expansion previously shown by flow cytometry. Blood samples were obtained from patients who had received no prior therapy.

The rearrangement uses TRBV11-2 and TRBJ1-5; D may be TRBD1 (5 bases). The sample taken for sequencing was sorted CD4+, CD8+, or CD8+CD57+ T cells (not recorded which) from PBMCs. The sequence was obtained from a human donor with aplastic anemia. The chain's CDR3 is CASSAASGYQPQHF. CDR3 DNA: TGTGCCAGCAGCGCCGCCTCAGGGTATCAGCCCCAGCATTTT.